These 10 T cell receptor beta chains share one sample of origin, sequenced in a study of post-analysis software for immune sequencing data (dated by TCRdb to between 2015 and 2017). For these TCRs, the target antigens are not known. Study-wide conclusions, independent of this receptor: Significantly higher frequencies in patients than in controls were found for roughly 5 TRBV segments, including TRBV5-6, TRBV5-1 and TRBV20-1.

The library was made by PCR. The sample was run on an Illumina HiSeq 2500. To reduce PCR and sequencing biases, unique molecular identifiers were built into the TCR beta cDNA libraries. TCRdb passed the public sequencing reads through fastp at Q25 and MiXCR, retaining productive beta sequences. Entries that share a CDR3 protein sequence are merged under the most common genes and DNA. The sample table shows roughly 620,000 distinct CDR3 sequences, and 40% to 50% are seen once. The ten largest clones capture more than 1.5% of the sample. Sequenced sample: blood. The receptors originated from a girl between 10 and 17 years old with multiple sclerosis.

The gene calls are TRBV20-1 and TRBJ2-1; 7 bases are a match to TRBD1. CDR1 is DFQATT, CDR2 SNEGSKA, per germline (reference sequence). This CDR3 has 14 amino acids. The ends lost 4 bases at V and 0 bases at J; junction bases unmatched: 3. CDR3 bases: TGCAGTGCTACCAGGGGGAGCTCCTACAATGAGCAGTTCTTC. Its protein is CSATRGSSYNEQFF.

V is TRBV4-2 and J is TRBJ2-1; TRBD2 matches at 10 bases. Trimming removed 0 bases from V and 8 bases from J; junction bases left unmatched: 7. CDR1 LGHNA and CDR2 YNFKEQ come from the germline V gene. The CDR3 extends over 16 amino acids. In nucleotides, the CDR3 is TGTGCCAGCAGCCAAGAGGCTAGCGGGAGAGAGGATGAGCAGTTCTTC. Translating gives CASSQEASGREDEQFF.

Only a few counts were recorded for this clonotype. This rearrangement joins TRBV7-2 to TRBJ2-3, with D unresolved. From germline, CDR1 is SGHTA and CDR2 FQGNSA. The ends were cut back, 5 bases at V and 4 bases at J, with 7 bases in the middle. The CDR3 contains 12 residues. In DNA, the CDR3 is TGTGCCAGCAGCCAATACGCAGATACGCAGTATTTT. It specifies CASSQYADTQYF.

The chain combines TRBV20-1 with TRBJ1-1; tentative D call: TRBD1 (6 bases). This CDR3 contains 12 residues. In germline, CDR1 is DFQATT, CDR2 SNEGSKA (reference sequence). The V end lost 5 bases, the J end lost 4 bases, and 11 bases lay between the germline ends. The CDR3 spells CSAYTGPTEAFF. The CDR3 nucleotides are TGCAGTGCTTACACAGGGCCCACTGAAGCTTTCTTT.

The chain is built from TRBV6-2 or TRBV6-3 and TRBJ1-1; no definite D call. The CDR3 is made up of 12 amino acids. Germline CDR1 and CDR2: MNHEY and SVGEGT. V dropped 0 bases and J dropped 3 bases, with 2 bases sitting between them. Written as DNA, the CDR3 is TGTGCCAGCAGTTACTCGCACACTGAAGCTTTCTTT. It encodes CASSYSHTEAFF.

Only a few counts were recorded for this clonotype. The chain's CDR3 is CSARDGQEIEQFF. For the CDR3, the DNA is TGCAGTGCTAGAGATGGACAGGAGATCGAGCAGTTCTTC. V and J are TRBV20-1 and TRBJ2-1; TRBD1 matches 7 bases. With V trimmed by 0 bases and J by 10 bases, 6 bases remained unmatched. CDR3 length: 13 residues. Per germline, CDR1 DFQATT and CDR2 SNEGSKA (reference sequence).

This sequence joins TRBV6-5 and TRBJ2-1, with 7 nucleotides matching TRBD1. The CDR3 length is 13 residues. The V segment lost 6 bases and the J segment 5 bases; nucleotides outside the gene matches: 4. Germline assignment: CDR1 MNHEY and CDR2 SVGAGI. CDR3 region: CASSTGQHNEQFF. In DNA form, the CDR3 reads TGTGCCAGCAGCACGGGACAGCACAATGAGCAGTTCTTC.

This clonotype occurred a few times. The rearrangement links TRBV12-3 or TRBV12-4 to TRBJ2-5; no clear D gene. CDR3 length equals 14 residues. Trimming removed 1 base from V and 3 bases from J, with 9 bases in between. The CDR3 DNA follows: TGTGCCAGCAGTTTAGATCTGGTGGAAGAGACCCAGTACTTC. Encoded protein: CASSLDLVEETQYF.

The chain joins TRBV20-1 to TRBJ1-6; D possibly corresponds to TRBD1 (5 bases). V was cut by 5 bases and J by 7 bases, with 15 bases left in between. Germline V gene sequence: CDR1 DFQATT, CDR2 SNEGSKA (reference sequence). The CDR3 runs 14 residues. The CDR3 DNA sequence: TGCAGTGCTCCAAGGACTCGGGGCAATTCACCCCTCCACTTT. This translates into CSAPRTRGNSPLHF.

The chain couples TRBV7-9 to TRBJ2-7, with a tentative D call TRBD2 (6 bases). The CDR3 totals 14 residues. CDR1 and CDR2 (germline): SEHNR, FQNEAQ (reference sequence). V lost 3 bases and J 2 bases, leaving 11 bases between the germline ends. CDR3 in DNA: TGTGCCAGCAGCTTCCCTCGGGAGACCTACGAGCAGTACTTC. This translates into CASSFPRETYEQYF.